This T cell receptor beta chain was captured in a study of T cell responses to AZD1222 COVID-19 vaccine. Study results and caveats: Repertoires were collected only later (after the peak T cell response had occurred). Epitopes outside B.1.351 and B.1.1.7 mutated regions reportedly drew nearly half of spike TCRs.

Pooled samples include second doses given at about 4 or 12 weeks. The table came from immunoSEQ multiplex PCR; TCRdb's copy has only in-frame clones and leaves some out. The sample holds about 150,000 clones; over 80% are singletons and the top ten take 2.5% to 4%. The junction had 8 bases not matched to a gene; V was cut back by 5 bases and J by 6 bases. This CDR3 is 14 amino acids long. CDR1 and CDR2 from the germline V gene are SGHRS and YFSETQ. Of note for this clone: What it binds is not known.

Sequences were derived from peripheral blood, sampled 28 days after the second AZD1222 dose. The TCR originated in an adult who received the AZD1222 COVID-19 vaccine. This sequence joins TRBV5-1 and TRBJ2-4; 7 bases fit TRBD1. The CDR3 DNA reads TGCGCCAGCAGTTCCAGTGACAGGGTAAACATTCAGTACTTC. It specifies CASSSSDRVNIQYF. Full variable domain (remainder filled in from reference TRBV5-1 and TRBJ2-4): KAGVTQTPRYLIKTRGQQVTLSCSPISGHRSVSWYQQTPGQGLQFLFEYFSETQRNKGNFPGRFSGRQFSNSRSEMNVSTLELGDSALYLCASSSSDRVNIQYFGAGTRLSVL.